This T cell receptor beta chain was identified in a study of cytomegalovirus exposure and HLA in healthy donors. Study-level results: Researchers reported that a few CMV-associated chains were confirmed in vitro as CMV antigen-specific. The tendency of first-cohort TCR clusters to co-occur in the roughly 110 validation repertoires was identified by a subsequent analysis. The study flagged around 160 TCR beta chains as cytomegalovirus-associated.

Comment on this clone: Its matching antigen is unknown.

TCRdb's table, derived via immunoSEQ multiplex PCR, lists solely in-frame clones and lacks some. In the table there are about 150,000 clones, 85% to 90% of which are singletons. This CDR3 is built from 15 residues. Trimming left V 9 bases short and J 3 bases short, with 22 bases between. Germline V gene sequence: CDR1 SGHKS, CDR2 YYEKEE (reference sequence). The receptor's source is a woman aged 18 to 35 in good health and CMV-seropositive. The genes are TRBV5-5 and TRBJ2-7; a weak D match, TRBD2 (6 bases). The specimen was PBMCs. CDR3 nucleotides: TGTGCCACCGAGCTTGGAGGAGGGTACGGCTACGAGCAGTACTTC. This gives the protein CATELGGGYGYEQYF.